A selection of T cell receptor beta chains follows, all from one sample in a study of blood T cell repertoires in COVID-19. The data were produced by immunoSEQ multiplex PCR, yet TCRdb's version contains in-frame clones alone and is incomplete. The profile shows 310,000 or so clones, 70% to 90% of them singletons. The sequencing input was peripheral blood. These receptor sequences come from a woman in her 30s who had recovered from COVID-19. Both conserved end residues are part of each CDR3. A D gene is named only where the DNA matches it firmly. Clone sizes are given selectively: once, few, many, or a class where the clone is expanded.

TRBD2	once	TRBV11-2	TRBJ2-7	CASSPSGKGAYEQYF	TGTGCCAGCAGCCCAAGCGGGAAAGGGGCTTACGAGCAGTACTTC
.	few	TRBV28	TRBJ2-7	CASRARIGRAYEQYF	TGTGCCAGCAGAGCACGGATAGGCAGGGCGTACGAGCAGTACTTC
.	.	TRBV3-1/TRBV3-2	TRBJ2-5	CASSQGIGVQETQYF	TGTGCCAGCAGCCAAGGGATAGGGGTCCAAGAGACCCAGTACTTC
TRBD1	few	TRBV4-1	TRBJ1-4	CASSQTDRGEKLFF	TGCGCCAGCAGCCAGACGGACAGGGGTGAAAAACTGTTTTTT
.	.	TRBV5-4	TRBJ2-7	CASSFVAGKQYF	TGTGCCAGCAGCTTTGTTGCGGGTAAGCAGTACTTC
TRBD1	.	TRBV7-9	TRBJ2-2	CASSFSEGAGTGELFF	TGTGCCAGCAGCTTCAGTGAGGGGGCAGGCACCGGGGAGCTGTTTTTT
TRBD1	.	TRBV30	TRBJ1-1	CAWNEGAQPEAFF	TGTGCCTGGAATGAGGGGGCGCAGCCTGAAGCTTTCTTT
.	.	TRBV10-3	TRBJ2-1	CATHKQGSYNEQFF	TGTGCCACTCATAAGCAGGGATCCTACAATGAGCAGTTCTTC
TRBD1	.	TRBV3-1/TRBV3-2	TRBJ1-1	CASSSRDRASKAFF	TGTGCCAGCAGCTCCCGGGACAGGGCTTCTAAGGCTTTCTTT
.	once	TRBV6-5	TRBJ2-7	CASLDPGTPYEQYF	TGTGCCAGTCTGGATCCCGGGACACCGTACGAGCAGTACTTC
.	.	TRBV19	TRBJ2-5	CASSLGGKETQYF	TGTGCCAGTAGCCTGGGGGGAAAAGAGACCCAGTACTTC
.	.	TRBV27	TRBJ1-2	CASSLGAGDINGYTF	TGTGCCAGCAGTTTAGGGGCAGGGGACATTAATGGCTACACCTTC
.	.	TRBV30	TRBJ1-2	CAWGEGVYGYTF	TGTGCCTGGGGAGAGGGGGTCTATGGCTACACCTTC
TRBD1	.	TRBV19	TRBJ1-2	CASSIGDRRPNYGYTF	TGTGCCAGTAGTATAGGGGACAGGAGACCTAACTATGGCTACACCTTC
.	.	TRBV12-3/TRBV12-4	TRBJ1-2	CASSFGIGYTF	TGTGCCAGCAGTTTCGGGATTGGCTACACCTTC
TRBD2	.	TRBV18	TRBJ2-1	CASSPVGGRAYNEQFF	TGTGCCAGCTCACCAGTCGGCGGGAGGGCCTACAATGAGCAGTTCTTC
TRBD1	once	TRBV6-5	TRBJ1-5	CATVDRDRGNQPQHF	TGTGCCACAGTAGACAGGGACAGGGGCAATCAGCCCCAGCATTTT
.	.	TRBV18	TRBJ1-1	CASSPQGRLGAFF	TGTGCCAGCTCACCACAGGGGCGGCTGGGAGCTTTCTTT
.	.	TRBV30	TRBJ2-7	CAWSDNVASYEQYF	TGTGCCTGGAGTGATAATGTAGCCTCCTACGAGCAGTACTTC
.	.	TRBV9	TRBJ2-1	CASAKGRGFYNEQFF	TGTGCCAGCGCCAAGGGGAGGGGGTTTTACAATGAGCAGTTCTTC
TRBD1	.	TRBV4-2	TRBJ2-2	CASSQEGTGTYTGELFF	TGTGCCAGCAGCCAAGAAGGGACAGGCACCTACACCGGGGAGCTGTTTTTT
.	.	TRBV18	TRBJ1-1	CASSPTDLTGAFF	TGTGCCAGCTCACCGACGGATTTAACAGGGGCTTTCTTT
TRBD1	.	TRBV18	TRBJ1-3	CASSPETGIDSGNTIYF	TGTGCCAGCTCACCAGAGACAGGGATCGACTCTGGAAACACCATATATTTT
.	.	TRBV19	TRBJ1-2	CASRTTGWDGYTF	TGTGCCAGTAGAACTACAGGGTGGGATGGCTACACCTTC
TRBD2	.	TRBV27	TRBJ2-1	CASSGTSGIQYNEQFF	TGTGCCAGCAGTGGGACTAGCGGTATACAATACAATGAGCAGTTCTTC
.	.	TRBV14	TRBJ1-1	CASSQKQNTEAFF	TGTGCCAGCAGCCAAAAACAGAACACTGAAGCTTTCTTT
.	.	TRBV7-9	TRBJ2-7	CASSSPRTGEPYEQYF	TGTGCCAGCAGCTCACCCAGGACGGGGGAACCCTACGAGCAGTACTTC
.	.	TRBV24-1	TRBJ2-2	CATSPIGGARNTGELFF	TGTGCCACCAGCCCCATAGGTGGGGCGCGGAACACCGGGGAGCTGTTTTTT
.	.	TRBV5-1	TRBJ2-7	CASSSEISSYEQYF	TGCGCCAGCAGCTCTGAAATCAGCTCCTACGAGCAGTACTTC
TRBD2	.	TRBV19	TRBJ2-2	CASSIGTSVVGTGELFF	TGTGCCAGTAGTATCGGGACTAGCGTAGTAGGGACCGGGGAGCTGTTTTTT
TRBD1	.	TRBV3-1/TRBV3-2	TRBJ1-1	CASSHRDRVTEAFF	TGTGCCAGCAGCCACCGGGACAGGGTCACTGAAGCTTTCTTT
TRBD1	.	TRBV7-7	TRBJ2-5	CASSPTGAQETQYF	TGTGCTAGCAGTCCGACAGGGGCCCAAGAGACCCAGTACTTC
.	once	TRBV5-1	TRBJ1-6	CASSLAGGGRSPLHF	TGCGCCAGCAGCTTGGCCGGGGGGGGCCGTTCACCCCTCCACTTT
.	.	TRBV5-1	TRBJ2-3	CASSARGLNTDTQYF	TGCGCCAGCAGCGCGAGGGGGTTGAACACAGATACGCAGTATTTT
.	once	TRBV27	TRBJ1-1	CASSRRDTRLEAFF	TGTGCCAGCAGTCGTCGTGACACCCGCCTTGAAGCTTTCTTT
TRBD1	.	TRBV2	TRBJ1-6	CASSLTQQGANSPLHF	TGTGCCAGCAGCCTAACCCAACAGGGGGCAAATTCACCCCTCCACTTT
.	.	TRBV2	TRBJ1-1	CASRHPAQGNTEAFF	TGTGCCAGCAGACACCCAGCCCAGGGAAACACTGAAGCTTTCTTT
TRBD2	.	TRBV6-4	TRBJ2-2	CAIKPSITSGRYTGELFF	TGTGCCATCAAACCCAGTATAACTAGCGGGAGGTACACCGGGGAGCTGTTTTTT
.	.	TRBV19	TRBJ1-4	CASSPRQSTNEKLFF	TGTGCCAGTTCCCCGCGGCAGTCAACTAATGAAAAACTGTTTTTT
TRBD1	.	TRBV18	TRBJ1-6	CASSPKEGAISPLHF	TGTGCCAGCTCACCAAAAGAGGGGGCAATATCACCCCTCCACTTT
.	.	TRBV5-6	TRBJ1-6	CASSLEGQWAGSPLHF	TGTGCCAGCAGCTTGGAAGGACAGTGGGCTGGTTCACCCCTCCACTTT
TRBD1	.	TRBV19	TRBJ1-1	CASSTGVHTEAFF	TGTGCCAGTAGCACAGGGGTGCACACTGAAGCTTTCTTT
.	.	TRBV5-1	TRBJ1-5	CASSPQGNQPQHF	TGCGCCAGCAGCCCACAGGGAAATCAGCCCCAGCATTTT
.	.	TRBV5-6	TRBJ2-5	CASSLLSGGKETQYF	TGTGCCAGCAGCCTCCTTAGCGGAGGGAAAGAGACCCAGTACTTC
.	.	TRBV7-9	TRBJ2-1	CASSLGQATSYNEQFF	TGTGCCAGCAGCTTAGGACAGGCCACCAGCTACAATGAGCAGTTCTTC
.	.	TRBV7-2	TRBJ1-2	CASSLGGGPYGYTF	TGTGCCAGCAGCTTAGGGGGCGGCCCCTATGGCTACACCTTC